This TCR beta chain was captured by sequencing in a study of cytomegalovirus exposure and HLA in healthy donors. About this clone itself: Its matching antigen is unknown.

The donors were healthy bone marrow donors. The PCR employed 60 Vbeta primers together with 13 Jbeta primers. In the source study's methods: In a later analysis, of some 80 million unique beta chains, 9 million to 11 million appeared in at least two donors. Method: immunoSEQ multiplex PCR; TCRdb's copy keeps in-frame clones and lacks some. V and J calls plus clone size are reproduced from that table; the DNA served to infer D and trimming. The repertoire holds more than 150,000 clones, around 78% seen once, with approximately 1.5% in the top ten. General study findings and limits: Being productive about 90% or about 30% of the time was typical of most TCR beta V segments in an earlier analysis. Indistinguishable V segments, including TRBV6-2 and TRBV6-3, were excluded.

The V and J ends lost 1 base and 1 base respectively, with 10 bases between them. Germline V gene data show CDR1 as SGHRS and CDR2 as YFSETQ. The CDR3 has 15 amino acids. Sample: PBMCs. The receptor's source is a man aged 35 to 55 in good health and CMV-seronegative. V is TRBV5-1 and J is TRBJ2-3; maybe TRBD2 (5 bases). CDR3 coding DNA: TGCGCCAGCAGCTTGTTGAGGGCAGGCACAGATACGCAGTATTTT. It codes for CASSLLRAGTDTQYF.